What follows are 32 T cell receptor beta chains derived from one specimen sequenced in a study of blood T cell repertoires in COVID-19. Method: immunoSEQ multiplex PCR; TCRdb's copy keeps in-frame clones and lacks some. The sample shows around 120,000 clones, over 75% of them seen only once. Sequences were obtained from peripheral blood. Every receptor here comes from an elderly man with acute or convalescent COVID-19.

The chain uses TRBV28 and TRBJ1-1, with TRBD1 identical over 7 bases. CDR1 MDHEN and CDR2 SYDVKM come from the germline V gene. J gave up 1 base and V 4 bases, and 12 bases lay outside the gene matches. The CDR3 contains 17 residues. The CDR3 nucleotides read TGTGCCAGCAGTTCCATGTTGGAGGACAGGAGGAACACTGAAGCTTTCTTT. This gives the protein CASSSMLEDRRNTEAFF.

V and J are TRBV5-1 and TRBJ2-3; weak D call: TRBD2 (6 bases). Trimming removed 0 bases at V and 3 bases at J, with 14 bases between. From germline, CDR1 is SGHRS and CDR2 YFSETQ. This CDR3 contains 16 residues. The CDR3 is CASSLGRESRTDTQYF. The CDR3 DNA follows: TGCGCCAGCAGCTTGGGTCGGGAGTCTCGGACAGATACGCAGTATTTT.

This chain joins TRBV6-6 and TRBJ1-2; 7 nucleotides match TRBD1. The CDR3 covers 13 residues. The germline gives CDR1 MNHNY, CDR2 SVGAGI (reference sequence). V was pared by 11 bases and J by 4 bases, with 10 bases of the junction left unmatched. The CDR3 reads CALARGSIYGYTF. The CDR3 DNA is TGTGCCCTGGCCAGGGGGTCAATCTATGGCTACACCTTC.

The chain recombines TRBV5-1 with TRBJ1-2, with 11 bases aligning to TRBD1. The CDR3 runs 14 residues. V shed 2 bases and J 7 bases; nucleotides not matched to a gene: 4. Per germline, CDR1 SGHRS and CDR2 YFSETQ. The CDR3 protein is CASSFGTGGFGYTF. In nucleotides, the CDR3 is TGCGCCAGCAGCTTCGGGACAGGGGGATTTGGCTACACCTTC.

There are a few counts of this clone. This chain links TRBV6-6 with TRBJ2-1; 11 bases are shared with TRBD1. Germline V gives CDR1 MNHNY, CDR2 SVGAGI (reference sequence). This CDR3 is built from 14 residues. V gave up 5 bases and J gave up 8 bases; unmatched junction bases: 5. The CDR3 loop reads CASSRTGGNYEQFF. CDR3 DNA: TGTGCCAGCAGTAGGACAGGGGGCAACTATGAGCAGTTCTTC.

The chain employs TRBV29-1 and TRBJ1-1; D perhaps matches TRBD1 (6 bases). V was trimmed by 7 bases and J by 1 base, leaving 13 bases between them. CDR1 and CDR2 from the germline V gene are SQVTM and ANQGSEA. CDR3 size: 13 residues. The CDR3 region is CSGIGTTNTEAFF. In DNA, the CDR3 is TGCAGCGGGATCGGGACAACGAACACTGAAGCTTTCTTT.

The gene calls are TRBV11-2 and TRBJ1-5; D is unclear. The V gene's germline CDR1 is SGHAT and CDR2 FQNNGV. V lost 1 base and J lost 7, with 11 bases in between. The CDR3 loop spans 14 amino acids. The CDR3 loop reads CASSLGEGSQPQHF. The DNA of the CDR3 is TGTGCCAGCAGCTTAGGGGAGGGTTCGCAGCCCCAGCATTTT.

This chain links TRBV27 with TRBJ2-5, with 10 positions matching TRBD1. The CDR3 is 16 amino acids. Germline V gene data show CDR1 as MNHEY and CDR2 as SMNVEV (reference sequence). The junction had 6 bases not matched to a gene; V was cut back by 1 base and J by 4 bases. The CDR3 coding sequence is TGTGCCAGCAGTTTATTCGGACAGGGGGGCCGAGAGACCCAGTACTTC. Translated: CASSLFGQGGRETQYF.

This sequence joins TRBV30 and TRBJ2-6; D is unresolved. Germline V gives CDR1 GTSNPN, CDR2 SVGIG (reference sequence). CDR3 length: 14 residues. Trimming took off 7 bases at V and 3 bases at J, with 13 bases between the two ends. The DNA of the CDR3 is TGTGCCTTGGGCCAAGCGAGTGGGGCCAACGTCCTGACTTTC. Its protein product is CALGQASGANVLTF.

The V call is TRBV28, the J call TRBJ2-7; D might be TRBD1 (6 bases). Germline lookup yields CDR1 MDHEN and CDR2 SYDVKM. CDR3 length: 12 amino acids. V was shortened by 6 bases and J by 6 bases, with 12 bases between the two germline ends. The CDR3, as DNA: TGTGCCAGCAGACAAGACAGGTCCGAGCAGTACTTC. This codes for CASRQDRSEQYF. Full variable domain (missing parts from reference TRBV28 and TRBJ2-7): DVKVTQSSRYLVKRTGEKVFLECVQDMDHENMFWYRQDPGLGLRLIYFSYDVKMKEKGDIPEGYSVSREKKERFSLILESASTNQTSMYLCASRQDRSEQYFGPGTRLTVT.

This rearrangement joins TRBV29-1 to TRBJ1-2; tentative D call: TRBD1 (6 bases). CDR3 length: 13 amino acids. Looked up from germline, CDR1 is SQVTM and CDR2 is ANQGSEA. Between the trimmed V and J ends, which lost 8 bases and 7 bases, there was a span of 20 bases. The CDR3 region is CSSDKRQELGYTF. In DNA form, the CDR3 reads TGCAGCTCTGACAAGAGACAGGAACTTGGCTACACCTTC.

The count of this clone is one. The chain links TRBV6-1 to TRBJ2-5, with TRBD2 matching over 10 bases. From germline, CDR1 is MNHNS and CDR2 SASEGT. Trimming cost V 3 bases and J 6 bases; bases outside gene matches: 13. The CDR3 runs 17 residues. This CDR3 reads CASSEGLIAGGAQTQYF. As DNA, the CDR3 is TGTGCCAGCAGTGAGGGGTTAATAGCGGGGGGAGCGCAGACCCAGTACTTC.

CDR3 protein: CASSLQGEYEQYF. Written as DNA, the CDR3 is TGCGCCAGCAGCTTACAGGGCGAATACGAGCAGTACTTC. The gene calls are TRBV5-1 and TRBJ2-7; possibly TRBD1 for D (6 bases). Germline lookup yields CDR1 SGHRS and CDR2 YFSETQ. This CDR3 comprises 13 residues. Deletions cut 2 bases from V and 4 bases from J, with 10 bases between. Complete variable domain (other parts from reference TRBV5-1 and TRBJ2-7): KAGVTQTPRYLIKTRGQQVTLSCSPISGHRSVSWYQQTPGQGLQFLFEYFSETQRNKGNFPGRFSGRQFSNSRSEMNVSTLELGDSALYLCASSLQGEYEQYFGPGTRLTVT.

This chain connects TRBV3-1 (or the pseudogene TRBV3-2) to TRBJ1-5; no firm D call. Germline assignment: CDR1 LGHDT and CDR2 YNNKEL (reference sequence). The CDR3 consists of 14 residues. Trimming took 1 base from V and 5 from J, leaving 9 bases between them. The CDR3 spells CASSQGVADQPQHF. CDR3 coding DNA: TGTGCCAGCAGCCAAGGGGTAGCGGATCAGCCCCAGCATTTT.

The CDR3 protein is CASSYSEGPNYGYTF. DNA of the CDR3: TGTGCCAGCAGTTACTCGGAGGGTCCTAACTATGGCTACACCTTC. The chain recombines TRBV6-5 with TRBJ1-2, with D unclear. Germline assignment: CDR1 MNHEY and CDR2 SVGAGI. Trimming took off 0 bases at V and 0 bases at J, with 8 bases between the two ends. The CDR3 is 15 residues long.

This chain connects TRBV7-3 to TRBJ2-1; possible D gene TRBD2, 6 bases. This CDR3 is 15 amino acids long. V was shortened by 5 bases and J by 0 bases, with 11 bases between the two germline ends. Germline V gene data show CDR1 as SGHTA and CDR2 as FQGTGA. The CDR3 protein is CASSSGPVSYNEQFF. CDR3 DNA: TGTGCCAGCAGCAGCGGGCCCGTCTCCTACAATGAGCAGTTCTTC.

The chain joins TRBV11-2 to TRBJ2-7; weak D call: TRBD2 (5 bases). This CDR3 spans 14 amino acids. Deletions cut 2 bases from V and 3 bases from J, with 11 bases between. Germline V gives CDR1 SGHAT, CDR2 FQNNGV. CDR3 region: CASSLRGNFYEQYF. The DNA for the CDR3 is TGTGCCAGCAGCTTAAGAGGGAACTTCTACGAGCAGTACTTC.

The rearrangement links TRBV5-1 to TRBJ2-5; 8 nucleotides align to TRBD2. Germline lookup yields CDR1 SGHRS and CDR2 YFSETQ. The CDR3 runs 13 residues. Trimming cost V 3 bases and J 5 bases; bases outside gene matches: 3. The CDR3: CASSSSGSETQYF. The DNA of the CDR3 is TGCGCCAGCAGCTCTAGCGGGTCTGAGACCCAGTACTTC.

As regards this clone: The junction departs from the called germline gene at one end, perhaps through a read error. The rearrangement uses TRBV5-1 and TRBJ1-2, with no clear D. This CDR3 contains 13 residues. The V gene's germline CDR1 is SGHRS and CDR2 YFSETQ. CDR3 DNA sequence: TGCGCCAGTAGCTTGGCCGGTGGCTATGGCTACACCTTC. This codes for CASSLAGGYGYTF. Filled out from reference TRBV5-1 and TRBJ1-2, the complete variable domain reads KAGVTQTPRYLIKTRGQQVTLSCSPISGHRSVSWYQQTPGQGLQFLFEYFSETQRNKGNFPGRFSGRQFSNSRSEMNVSTLELGDSALYLCASSLAGGYGYTFGSGTRLTVV.

This sequence joins TRBV10-3 and TRBJ1-5; TRBD1 is a possible D gene (5 bases). Looked up from germline, CDR1 is ENHRY and CDR2 is SYGVKD. V lost 6 bases to trimming and J lost 5 bases, with 8 bases between them. The CDR3 extends over 12 amino acids. In DNA, the CDR3 is TGTGCCATCAGCAGGGAGGATCAGCCCCAGCATTTT. Its translation is CAISREDQPQHF.

V is TRBV5-8 and J is TRBJ1-4, with a weak D call TRBD1 (5 bases). V lost 4 bases and J lost 5, with 18 bases in between. Germline CDR1 is SGHTS and CDR2 is YDEGEE. The CDR3 covers 16 residues. CDR3 sequence (DNA): TGTGCCAGCAGCCCGCCGGGTGGGGCGACCAATGAAAAACTGTTTTTT. This gives the protein CASSPPGGATNEKLFF.

CDR3 sequence reads: CASSLRDRGTDTQYF. The CDR3 nucleotides read TGCGCCAGCAGCTTGAGGGACAGAGGCACAGATACGCAGTATTTT. The chain employs TRBV5-1 and TRBJ2-3, with TRBD1 identical over 7 bases. The CDR3 spans 15 residues. The germline V gene has CDR1 SGHRS and CDR2 YFSETQ. J was trimmed by 1 base and V by 1 base; bases with no gene match: 3. The variable domain in full, with the rest retrieved from reference TRBV5-1 and TRBJ2-3, is KAGVTQTPRYLIKTRGQQVTLSCSPISGHRSVSWYQQTPGQGLQFLFEYFSETQRNKGNFPGRFSGRQFSNSRSEMNVSTLELGDSALYLCASSLRDRGTDTQYFGPGTRLTVL.

This clone showed up just a few times. The chain employs TRBV7-8 and TRBJ1-2, with 10 bases aligning to TRBD1. J was trimmed by 4 bases and V by 4 bases; bases with no gene match: 9. Germline CDR1 SGHVS, CDR2 FQNEAQ. This CDR3 has 16 amino acids. The CDR3 sequence: CASSSAGTGVLYGYTF. The CDR3 DNA sequence: TGTGCCAGCAGCTCAGCCGGGACAGGGGTCCTCTATGGCTACACCTTC.

The chain combines TRBV4-3 with TRBJ2-1, with D perhaps TRBD2 (6 bases). The germline gives CDR1 LGHNA, CDR2 YSLEER. Trimming took off 0 bases at V and 2 bases at J, with 20 bases between the two ends. The CDR3 covers 19 residues. CDR3 amino acids: CASSQDLLSGTAAYNEQFF. For the CDR3, the DNA is TGCGCCAGCAGCCAAGATCTGCTCTCCGGGACTGCCGCCTACAATGAGCAGTTCTTC.

The chain carries TRBV20-1 and TRBJ2-5, with TRBD1 matching 7 bases. This CDR3 has 14 amino acids. The ends lost 3 bases at V and 8 bases at J; junction bases unmatched: 12. Germline CDR1 DFQATT, CDR2 SNEGSKA (reference sequence). The CDR3: CSASFATGRDTQYF. The CDR3 nucleotides read TGCAGTGCTAGTTTCGCGACAGGGAGAGATACCCAGTACTTC.

The J gene is TRBJ1-5, the V gene TRBV7-8, with TRBD1 as a possible D gene (5 bases). The V end was cut by 2 bases, the J end by 4 bases, with 15 bases between. The CDR3 consists of 16 residues. Germline CDR1 and CDR2: SGHVS and FQNEAQ. This CDR3 is CASSLLVRGANQPQHF. The CDR3 DNA reads TGTGCCAGCAGCTTACTAGTTCGCGGGGCGAATCAGCCCCAGCATTTT.

V gene TRBV4-1 combines with J gene TRBJ2-7, with D possibly matching TRBD1 (6 bases). CDR1 and CDR2 (germline): MGHRA, YSYEKL. This CDR3 has 16 residues. V was trimmed by 4 bases and J by 2 bases, leaving 18 bases between them. CDR3 sequence reads: CASSPRDRQVPYEQYF. CDR3 coding DNA: TGCGCCAGCAGCCCCAGAGATCGACAGGTCCCCTACGAGCAGTACTTC.

This chain connects TRBV7-6 to TRBJ2-1; 7 bases are a match to TRBD2. Germline lookup yields CDR1 SGHVS and CDR2 FNYEAQ. The J segment lost 7 bases and the V segment lost 0 bases, leaving 6 bases of the junction unmatched. The CDR3 runs to 15 residues. CDR3 nucleotide sequence: TGTGCCAGCAGCTTAGCGGGAGGGTTGAGGAATGAGCAGTTCTTC. Encoded protein: CASSLAGGLRNEQFF.

V gene TRBV7-9 combines with J gene TRBJ2-7, with 9 bases matching TRBD1. The CDR3 has 15 amino acids. Germline V gene data show CDR1 as SEHNR and CDR2 as FQNEAQ (reference sequence). The V segment lost 3 bases and the J segment 5 bases; nucleotides outside the gene matches: 8. The CDR3 spells CASSLGQGIGNEQYF. For the CDR3, the DNA is TGTGCCAGCAGCTTGGGACAGGGAATCGGGAACGAGCAGTACTTC.

The table lists this clone with a few counts. V is TRBV29-1 and J is TRBJ1-1; 7 nucleotides align to TRBD1. Germline values: CDR1 SQVTM, CDR2 ANQGSEA. Trimming removed 4 bases from V and 0 bases from J; junction bases left unmatched: 5. This CDR3 spans 14 amino acids. The CDR3 region is CSVVQGGLNTEAFF. The CDR3 DNA follows: TGCAGCGTTGTGCAAGGGGGCTTGAACACTGAAGCTTTCTTT.

The chain employs TRBV2 and TRBJ1-5; tentatively, D is TRBD1 (6 bases). Trimming stripped 3 bases from V and 2 bases from J, with 11 bases between. The CDR3 has 15 residues. CDR1 and CDR2 from the germline V gene are SNHLY and FYNNEI. The chain's CDR3 is CASSEGTFGNQPQHF. The CDR3 region has the DNA TGTGCCAGCAGTGAGGGGACATTCGGCAATCAGCCCCAGCATTTT. Using reference TRBV2 and TRBJ1-5 for the parts outside the CDR3, the full variable domain is EPEVTQTPSHQVTQMGQEVILRCVPISNHLYFYWYRQILGQKVEFLVSFYNNEISEKSEIFDDQFSVERPDGSNFTLKIRSTKLEDSAMYFCASSEGTFGNQPQHFGDGTRLSIL.

The rearrangement joins TRBV6-6 to TRBJ1-6; 9 bases are shared with TRBD1. Germline V CDR1 and CDR2: MNHNY, SVGAGI (reference sequence). V was pared by 6 bases and J by 8 bases, with 8 bases of the junction left unmatched. This CDR3 comprises 15 residues. The CDR3 sequence is CASSPPRQGDSPLHF. The CDR3 region has the DNA TGTGCCAGCAGCCCCCCGAGACAGGGGGATTCACCCCTCCACTTT.